This T cell receptor beta chain was recorded in a study of OX40 agonist ivuxolimab in advanced cancers. Context from the whole study: Ivuxolimab was a fully human IgG2 agonistic monoclonal antibody targeting the costimulatory receptor OX40 (CD134). Partial responses were achieved by three dose-escalation patients, of whom one had hepatocellular carcinoma and two had cutaneous melanoma. Prior anti-PD-1, anti-PD-L1 or anti-CTLA-4 therapy was permitted, and checkpoint inhibitors had been received by roughly 40% of dose-escalation patients. The monotherapy dose-escalation portion (N = 52 patients) of the phase I ivuxolimab trial is reported in the paper. Among the roughly 50 dose-escalation patients, 19 had hepatocellular carcinoma, around 15 melanoma, 9 renal cell carcinoma and 9 head and neck cancer. Intravenous ivuxolimab was administered to patients every 2 weeks at six dose levels: 0.01, 0.1, 0.3, 1.5, 3 and 10 mg/kg. The point of sequencing TCRbeta in the periphery was to test whether ivuxolimab changed TCR sequence diversity and drove clonal T-cell expansion. A male proportion of roughly 85% and a mean age of 60 years, ranging from 23 to 79, were recorded for the dose-escalation cohort.

The CDR3 runs 17 residues from the cysteine to the phenylalanine. Of the read, only the CDR3 DNA is kept; its 51 bases are in frame from base 1. Deletion took 2 bases off V and 0 bases off J, with a span of 14 bases between the germline ends. According to the germline V gene (reference sequence), CDR1 reads GTSNPN and CDR2 reads SVGIG. What the authors observed across the whole study: Which antigens the clonally expanded peripheral T cells were specific for was not determined. After ivuxolimab, expanded clones were on average more numerous among CD8+ T cells than among CD4+ T cells. Low levels of normalized T-cell clonal expansion were also seen in some patients who did not respond. In the 0.1-3.0 mg/kg groups, partial responders had among the lowest normalized peripheral clonal expansion, particularly in CD8+ T cells. Clonal expansion of both CD4+ and CD8+ blood T cells was observed from baseline to week 6 at doses 0.1 to 3.0 mg/kg.

Patients with autoimmune disease history or receiving systemic immunosuppression were excluded from the trial. In every dose cohort, peripheral blood was drawn for TCR sequencing at baseline, cycle 4 day 1, and cycle 7 day 1. The samples were drawn from a first-in-human, open-label, multicenter phase I dose-escalation trial of ivuxolimab. Adults with locally advanced or metastatic melanoma, renal cell carcinoma, hepatocellular carcinoma or head and neck squamous cell carcinoma were enrolled in the trial. Before TCR sequencing, CD4+ and CD8+ T cells were separately sorted from peripheral blood. A word on this clone: Its antigen has not been determined. Base qualities are not at hand, and no much larger clone is one base apart.

Genomic DNA was extracted from sorted cells for sequencing of the TCRbeta CDR3 region. The immunoSEQ Assay was used for sequencing of TCRbeta CDR3 regions. In TCRdb, the immuneACCESS table is reduced to in-frame sequences with V and J assigned. These tables do not hold every clone; where another copy was compared, an unresolved V gene accounts for under half, and the others remain unexplained. Across this sample there are tens of thousands of clones, with 85% to 90% seen only once. Approximately 11% of the sample rests with the top ten. The rearranged chain carries TRBV30 and TRBJ1-6; the D gene assignment is ambiguous. This specimen was CD4+ or CD8+ T cells sorted from blood, taken in a trial of the OX40 agonist ivuxolimab. The TCR comes from an adult with an advanced solid tumor such as melanoma, head and neck, liver or kidney cancer. The DNA sequence is TGTGCCTGGAGTCCCATAGTTCCGAGCTCCTATAATTCACCCCTCCACTTT. Protein translation: CAWSPIVPSSYNSPLHF.